One sample yielded the 23 T cell receptor beta chains listed below, sequenced in a study of T-cell reconstitution after alpha-beta-depleted transplantation in children. Unique molecular identifiers tagged the TCRbeta library. TCRdb recomputed calls from the PCR reads with MiXCR, one row per CDR3 protein. The sample holds 250,000 to 300,000 distinct CDR3 sequences, about 9.9% seen once. This material consisted of peripheral blood, taken 180 days after TCRalphabeta/CD19-depleted stem cell transplant. All receptors come from a male patient aged 2-10 years who had a stem cell transplant for chronic granulomatous disease, so the T cells may come from the graft donor.

In this sample, this clonotype turned up many times. This chain connects TRBV27 to TRBJ1-4, with D possibly being TRBD1 (5 bases). The CDR3 runs to 16 residues. Germline values: CDR1 MNHEY, CDR2 SMNVEV (reference sequence). Trimming cost V 4 bases and J 8 bases, with 20 bases left between them. The CDR3 DNA reads as TGTGCCAGCAGTTCCAGGAGGGGCAGGAGAGGGGAAAAACTGTTTTTT. Protein sequence: CASSSRRGRRGEKLFF.

This clonotype was seen at least ten times. The chain joins TRBV28 to TRBJ2-1; TRBD2 aligns across 7 bases. V lost 5 bases to trimming and J lost 0 bases; unmatched junction nucleotides: 7. The V gene's germline CDR1 is MDHEN and CDR2 SYDVKM. This CDR3 has 16 amino acids. The CDR3 DNA sequence: TGTGCCAGCAGTCTTTTGGGAGGGTTCTCCTACAATGAGCAGTTCTTC. Amino acids: CASSLLGGFSYNEQFF. Drawing the rest from reference TRBV28 and TRBJ2-1, the complete variable domain is DVKVTQSSRYLVKRTGEKVFLECVQDMDHENMFWYRQDPGLGLRLIYFSYDVKMKEKGDIPEGYSVSREKKERFSLILESASTNQTSMYLCASSLLGGFSYNEQFFGPGTRLTVL.

This clonotype was detected only a few times. The V gene is TRBV23-1, the J gene TRBJ2-1, with 7 bases that match TRBD1. TRBV23-1 carries the ORF label, with uncertain function. The CDR3 has 11 residues. V lost 9 bases and J lost 9; bases outside the gene matches: 5. The CDR3 sequence is CARPSGGEQFF. Here the CDR3 DNA reads TGCGCCAGACCGTCAGGGGGTGAGCAGTTCTTC.

This clonotype came up many times. The V call is TRBV20-1, the J call TRBJ2-2, with 11 bases aligning to TRBD2. This CDR3 contains 17 residues. CDR1 is DFQATT, CDR2 SNEGSKA, per germline (reference sequence). J gave up 7 bases and V 0 bases, and 10 bases lay outside the gene matches. CDR3 coding DNA: TGCAGTGCTAGAGATCTATCTAGCGGGAGGCCCGGCGGGGAGCTGTTTTTT. Encoded protein: CSARDLSSGRPGGELFF.

This clonotype was recorded many times. V and J are TRBV7-8 and TRBJ2-7; D not certain. Trimming removed 1 base from V and 3 bases from J, with 7 bases in between. This CDR3 has 13 amino acids. Germline V gene lookup returns CDR1 SGHVS and CDR2 FQNEAQ. As DNA, the CDR3 is TGTGCCAGCAGCTTAGGGGCTGACTACGAGCAGTACTTC. This gives the protein CASSLGADYEQYF.

There are many counts of this clonotype. The J gene is TRBJ2-1, the V gene TRBV6-2 or TRBV6-3; D gene ambiguous. With 5 bases removed from V and 3 bases from J, the gap between germline ends came to 5 bases. The CDR3 is 12 residues long. CDR1 and CDR2 (germline): MNHEY, SVGEGT. Written as DNA, the CDR3 is TGTGCCAGCAGTAACGGCTACAATGAGCAGTTCTTC. It encodes CASSNGYNEQFF.

This clonotype has ten or more counts. The chain uses TRBV20-1 and TRBJ1-5; D not certain. The CDR3 length is 11 residues. Between the trimmed V and J ends, which lost 5 bases and 5 bases, there was a span of 7 bases. CDR1 and CDR2 (germline): DFQATT, SNEGSKA (reference sequence). As DNA, the CDR3 is TGCAGTGCTCGGGTAGATCAGCCCCAGCATTTT. Translated, it gives CSARVDQPQHF.

This clonotype was observed a handful of times. The chain joins TRBV3-1 to TRBJ2-7; D is possibly TRBD1 or TRBD2 (5 bases each). This CDR3 has 15 residues. Trimming left V 4 bases short and J 4 bases short, with 17 bases between. The germline V gene has CDR1 LGHDT and CDR2 YNNKEL (reference sequence). The CDR3 coding sequence is TGTGCCAGCAGCCCCAGTGGCCTAGCAGGGTACGAGCAGTACTTC. Its translation is CASSPSGLAGYEQYF.

By frequency in the sample, this clonotype is medium-sized. The rearrangement joins TRBV10-3 to TRBJ2-1; the match to TRBD1 covers 10 bases. CDR3 length: 11 amino acids. Germline trimming cut 5 bases from V and 13 bases from J; bases unmatched to any gene: 2. Germline assignment: CDR1 ENHRY and CDR2 SYGVKD. The CDR3 region is CAISRTGGQFF. The CDR3 DNA sequence: TGTGCCATCAGTCGGACAGGGGGTCAGTTCTTC.

This clonotype was counted ten times or more. The V call is TRBV27, the J call TRBJ2-3; D not certain. Germline V CDR1 and CDR2: MNHEY, SMNVEV (reference sequence). The CDR3 extends over 11 amino acids. V was clipped by 7 bases and J by 7 bases, with 9 bases between them. The chain's CDR3 is CASTLLNTQYF. CDR3 DNA: TGTGCCAGCACCCTCCTTAATACGCAGTATTTT.

This clonotype was seen at least ten times. The chain employs TRBV28 and TRBJ2-7; D is possibly TRBD2 (6 bases). CDR3 length: 18 residues. Germline V gene data show CDR1 as MDHEN and CDR2 as SYDVKM. The V and J ends lost 3 bases and 2 bases respectively, with 23 bases between them. The CDR3 region is CASSLVVRRADVAYEQYF. The DNA of the CDR3 is TGTGCCAGCAGTTTGGTCGTTAGGAGGGCTGACGTGGCCTACGAGCAGTACTTC.

Many counts were recorded for this clonotype. V gene TRBV20-1 combines with J gene TRBJ2-5, with 9 bases identical to TRBD2. J gave up 4 bases and V 6 bases, and 12 bases lay outside the gene matches. The CDR3 has 15 residues. Germline assignment: CDR1 DFQATT and CDR2 SNEGSKA (reference sequence). The chain's CDR3 is CSASLAGGVGETQYF. The DNA of the CDR3 is TGCAGTGCCAGCTTGGCGGGAGGGGTCGGAGAGACCCAGTACTTC.

At least ten counts were recorded for this clonotype. This rearrangement joins TRBV7-2 to TRBJ2-7; the D is unclear. The V gene's germline CDR1 is SGHTA and CDR2 FQGNSA. Trimming removed 1 base at V and 4 bases at J, with 8 bases between. The CDR3 spans 13 residues. The CDR3 bases are TGTGCCAGCAGCTTAGATGTGGGTTACGAGCAGTACTTC. Its translation is CASSLDVGYEQYF. The full variable domain, in which reference TRBV7-2 and TRBJ2-7 provide the parts outside the CDR3, is GAGVSQSPSNKVTEKGKDVELRCDPISGHTALYWYRQSLGQGLEFLIYFQGNSAPDKSGLPSDRFSAERTGGSVSTLTIQRTQQEDSAVYLCASSLDVGYEQYFGPGTRLTVT.

The chain links TRBV27 to TRBJ1-5; 9 bases align to TRBD1. Germline CDR1 and CDR2: MNHEY and SMNVEV (reference sequence). Trimming took 5 bases from V and 1 from J; bases not matched to a gene: 15. This CDR3 comprises 19 residues. The CDR3 region is CASSPLSGTGRVSNQPQHF. CDR3 DNA sequence: TGTGCCAGCAGTCCTCTGTCCGGGACAGGGAGGGTCAGCAATCAGCCCCAGCATTTT.

The J gene is TRBJ2-7, the V gene TRBV23-1, with 10 nucleotides matching TRBD2. TRBV23-1 is filed as an ORF, its function uncertain. J lost 3 bases, V lost 4 bases, and 9 bases had no gene match. CDR3 length: 16 residues. CDR3 loop: CASSPRRASGSYEQYF. The CDR3 region has the DNA TGCGCCAGCAGTCCCCGAAGGGCTAGCGGGAGCTACGAGCAGTACTTC.

This clonotype was picked up many times. The chain joins TRBV7-2 to TRBJ2-1, with D perhaps TRBD1 (6 bases). Germline lookup yields CDR1 SGHTA and CDR2 FQGNSA. The V end was cut by 3 bases, the J end by 2 bases, with 14 bases between. The CDR3 totals 16 residues. CDR3 protein: CASSFSGTRPYNEQFF. DNA for the CDR3: TGTGCCAGCAGCTTCTCCGGGACACGACCCTACAATGAGCAGTTCTTC.

This clonotype occurred many times. The chain links TRBV4-3 to TRBJ2-7; TRBD1 agrees at 8 bases. After removal of 1 base from V and 4 bases from J, the junction contained 9 bases not matched to a gene. The germline CDR1 and CDR2 sequences are LGHNA and YSLEER. CDR3 length: 16 amino acids. DNA for the CDR3: TGCGCCAGCAGCCAAGGAGGATCCGGACAGGGATACGAGCAGTACTTC. It specifies CASSQGGSGQGYEQYF.

With regard to this clonotype: A much larger clone lies a single base off, so this may be a read error. This chain links TRBV6-5 with TRBJ2-1; possible D gene TRBD2, 6 bases. The germline CDR1 and CDR2 sequences are MNHEY and SVGAGI. The CDR3 loop spans 14 amino acids. CDR3 residues: CASSYGRDRDEQLF. The CDR3 DNA follows: TGTGCCAGCAGTTACGGGCGGGATCGTGATGAGCAGTTGTTC.

The sample holds many counts of this clonotype. The V and J genes are TRBV5-1 and TRBJ2-2; D assignment may be TRBD1 or TRBD2 (5 bases each). The CDR3 contains 16 residues. Deletions cut 5 bases from V and 6 bases from J, with 20 bases between. The germline CDR1 and CDR2 sequences are SGHRS and YFSETQ. CDR3 DNA sequence: TGCGCCAGCAGGTCCAAACTTGAACGGGGCCCCGGGGAGCTGTTTTTT. Its protein is CASRSKLERGPGELFF. The full variable domain, with the rest looked up from reference TRBV5-1 and TRBJ2-2, is KAGVTQTPRYLIKTRGQQVTLSCSPISGHRSVSWYQQTPGQGLQFLFEYFSETQRNKGNFPGRFSGRQFSNSRSEMNVSTLELGDSALYLCASRSKLERGPGELFFGEGSRLTVL.

The rearrangement links TRBV2 to TRBJ2-2; 11 bases match TRBD2. There are 16 residues in the CDR3. Looked up from germline, CDR1 is SNHLY and CDR2 is FYNNEI. Germline trimming cut 5 bases from V and 4 bases from J; bases unmatched to any gene: 6. CDR3 nucleotide sequence: TGTGCCAGCAGTTTCACTAGCGGGGGCCTCACCGGGGAGCTGTTTTTT. Encoded protein: CASSFTSGGLTGELFF.

The genes are TRBV30 and TRBJ1-1; possibly TRBD1 for D (6 bases). CDR1 is GTSNPN and CDR2 is SVGIG in the germline V gene (reference sequence). The CDR3 consists of 13 residues. Trimming removed 4 bases at V and 1 base at J, with 10 bases between. The CDR3 protein is CAWTWGRNTEAFF. CDR3 DNA: TGTGCCTGGACTTGGGGGCGGAACACTGAAGCTTTCTTT.

This clonotype was seen ten or more times. V and J are TRBV29-1 and TRBJ2-1, with D possibly being TRBD1 (6 bases). V lost 7 bases to trimming and J lost 6 bases, with 16 bases between them. This CDR3 region has 13 residues. Germline assignment: CDR1 SQVTM and CDR2 ANQGSEA. The CDR3 is CSAERIGGNEQFF. As DNA, the CDR3 is TGCAGCGCCGAACGAATAGGGGGCAATGAGCAGTTCTTC.

This clonotype was seen at least ten times. The chain employs TRBV20-1 and TRBJ1-6; D unresolved. The V end lost 0 bases, the J end lost 10 bases, and 19 bases lay between the germline ends. The CDR3 is 16 amino acids. CDR1 DFQATT and CDR2 SNEGSKA come from the germline V gene (reference sequence). CDR3 amino acids: CSAREGDISPRSPLHF. The CDR3 region has the DNA TGCAGTGCTAGAGAAGGAGACATAAGCCCAAGATCACCCCTCCACTTT.